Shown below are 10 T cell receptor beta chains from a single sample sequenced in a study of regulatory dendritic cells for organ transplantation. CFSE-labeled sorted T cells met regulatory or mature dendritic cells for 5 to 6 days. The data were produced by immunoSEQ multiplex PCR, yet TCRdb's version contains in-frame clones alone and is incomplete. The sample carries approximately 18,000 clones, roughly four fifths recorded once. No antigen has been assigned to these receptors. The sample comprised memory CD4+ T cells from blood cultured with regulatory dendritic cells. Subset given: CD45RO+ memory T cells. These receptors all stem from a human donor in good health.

The CDR3 DNA reads TGTGCCAGCAGTATAGGCGGGGCAACAGATACGCAGTATTTT. Amino acid sequence: CASSIGGATDTQYF. The chain recombines TRBV7-9 with TRBJ2-3; D may be TRBD2 (6 bases). Germline-derived CDR1 and CDR2 are SEHNR and FQNEAQ (reference sequence). This CDR3 spans 14 amino acids. The V end was cut by 6 bases, the J end by 3 bases, with 13 bases between.

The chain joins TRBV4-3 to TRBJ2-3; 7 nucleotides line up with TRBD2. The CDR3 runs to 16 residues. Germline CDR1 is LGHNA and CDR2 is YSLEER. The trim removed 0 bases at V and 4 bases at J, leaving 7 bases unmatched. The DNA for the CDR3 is TGCGCCAGCAGCCAAGACGGGACTATTGGGGCAGATACGCAGTATTTT. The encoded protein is CASSQDGTIGADTQYF.

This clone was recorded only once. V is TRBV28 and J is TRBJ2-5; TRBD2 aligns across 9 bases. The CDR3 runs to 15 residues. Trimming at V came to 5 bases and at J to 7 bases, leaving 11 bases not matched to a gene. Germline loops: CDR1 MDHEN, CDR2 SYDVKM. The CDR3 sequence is CASSHPSGDVWTQYF. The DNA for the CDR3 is TGTGCCAGCAGTCACCCTAGCGGGGACGTTTGGACCCAGTACTTC.

The CDR3 protein is CASRLSGGGETQYF. The CDR3, as DNA: TGTGCCAGCAGACTCTCAGGGGGTGGTGAGACCCAGTACTTC. V gene TRBV27 combines with J gene TRBJ2-5; 7 bases match TRBD1. The germline V gene has CDR1 MNHEY and CDR2 SMNVEV (reference sequence). This CDR3 has 14 amino acids. Trimming took 6 bases from V and 5 from J; bases not matched to a gene: 9.

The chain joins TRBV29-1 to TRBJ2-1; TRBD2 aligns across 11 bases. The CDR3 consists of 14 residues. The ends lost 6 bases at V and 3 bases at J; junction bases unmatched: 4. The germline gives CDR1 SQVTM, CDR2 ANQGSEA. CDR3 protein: CSVGTSGYYNEQFF. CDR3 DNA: TGCAGCGTAGGGACTAGCGGATACTACAATGAGCAGTTCTTC.

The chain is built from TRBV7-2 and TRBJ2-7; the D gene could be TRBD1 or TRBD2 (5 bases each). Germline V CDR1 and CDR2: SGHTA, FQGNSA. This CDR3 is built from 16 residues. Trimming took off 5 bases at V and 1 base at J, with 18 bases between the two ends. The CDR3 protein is CASSRYPGTVSYEQYF. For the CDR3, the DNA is TGTGCCAGCAGCCGATACCCCGGGACGGTATCCTACGAGCAGTACTTC. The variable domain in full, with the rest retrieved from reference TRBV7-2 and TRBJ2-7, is GAGVSQSPSNKVTEKGKDVELRCDPISGHTALYWYRQSLGQGLEFLIYFQGNSAPDKSGLPSDRFSAERTGGSVSTLTIQRTQQEDSAVYLCASSRYPGTVSYEQYFGPGTRLTVT.

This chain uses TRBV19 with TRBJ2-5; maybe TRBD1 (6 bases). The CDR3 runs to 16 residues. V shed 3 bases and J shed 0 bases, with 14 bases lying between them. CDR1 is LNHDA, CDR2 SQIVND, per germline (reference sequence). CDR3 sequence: CASSMLFGTNQETQYF. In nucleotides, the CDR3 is TGTGCCAGTAGTATGCTTTTTGGGACAAACCAAGAGACCCAGTACTTC.

The CDR3 DNA follows: TGTGCCAGCAGTGAACGGGACGGGACCTCCTACGAGCAGTACTTC. As protein: CASSERDGTSYEQYF. V and J are TRBV6-1 and TRBJ2-7, with D perhaps given as TRBD1 or TRBD2 (5 bases each). Germline-derived CDR1 and CDR2 are MNHNS and SASEGT. Trimming took 2 bases from V and 0 from J, leaving 11 bases between them. The CDR3 sequence is 15 residues long.

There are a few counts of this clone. DNA for the CDR3: TGTGCCTGGAGCTGGGGATCTGAGCAGTTCTTC. Encoded protein: CAWSWGSEQFF. The chain employs TRBV30 and TRBJ2-1; D is ambiguous. Germline lookup yields CDR1 GTSNPN and CDR2 SVGIG (reference sequence). The V gene lost 3 bases and the J gene lost 9 bases, with 9 bases spanning the gap. The CDR3 length is 11 residues.

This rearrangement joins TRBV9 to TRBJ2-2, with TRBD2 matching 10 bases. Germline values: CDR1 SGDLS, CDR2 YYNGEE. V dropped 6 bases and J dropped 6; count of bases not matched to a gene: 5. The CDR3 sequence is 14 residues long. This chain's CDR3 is CASTRLAGSGELFF. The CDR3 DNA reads TGTGCCAGCACTCGACTAGCGGGCTCCGGGGAGCTGTTTTTT.